A selection of T cell receptor beta chains follows, all from one sample in a study of shared clonotypes between healthy human individuals. Only in-frame clones appear in the TCRdb table, and some are missing; sequencing was by immunoSEQ multiplex PCR. There are a few million clones in the sample; over 85% occur only once, and under 0.15% lies in the top ten. The sample was naive CD4+ T cells sorted from blood. Receptors originate from a man between 18 and 29 years old in good health. Each CDR3 is given with its conserved first and last residue. The D gene is left open where the match is weak. The listing skips clone size in some rows; elsewhere it reads once, few, many or a size class.

14	TRBV6-5	TRBJ2-5	.	TRBD1	TGTGCCAGCAGTCCGGGACAGGGGCAAGAGACCCAGTACTTC	CASSPGQGQETQYF
14	TRBV18	TRBJ1-2	.	TRBD1	TGTGCCAGCTCACCGGAAGACAGGGTATATGGCTACACCTTC	CASSPEDRVYGYTF
17	TRBV1	TRBJ2-3	.	.	TGCACCAGCAGCCAAGTCGGGAGCGGGGGGGCTTCAGATACGCAGTATTTT	CTSSQVGSGGASDTQYF
14	TRBV27	TRBJ1-2	.	.	TGTGCCAGCAGTTCTGGGACAAGGTTTTGGGGCTACACCTTC	CASSSGTRFWGYTF
18	TRBV29-1	TRBJ2-2	.	TRBD2	TGCAGCGTTCTGGTCGGTTTAGCGGGAGGCCTCTTGGTCGGGGAGCTGTTTTTT	CSVLVGLAGGLLVGELFF
15	TRBV5-4	TRBJ2-7	.	TRBD2	TGTGCCAGCAGCACCGGGACTAGCGGCCTCTGGGAGCAGTACTTC	CASSTGTSGLWEQYF
16	TRBV5-1	TRBJ2-2	.	TRBD1	TGCGCCAGCAGCACCTCCGGGACAGCGAACACCGGGGAGCTGTTTTTT	CASSTSGTANTGELFF
21	TRBV7-3	TRBJ2-7	once	TRBD1	TGTGCCAGCAGCTTAGCCTTCCCGGGACAGGGTCCGTTCCCTCCTTCCTACGAGCAGTACTTC	CASSLAFPGQGPFPPSYEQYF
13	TRBV18	TRBJ1-3	once	.	TGTGCCAGCTCACCCCCCTCTGGAAACACCATATATTTT	CASSPPSGNTIYF
12	TRBV30	TRBJ2-2	few	.	TGTGCCTGGAGTGTACTAAGCGGGGAGCTGTTTTTT	CAWSVLSGELFF
17	TRBV7-9	TRBJ2-5	.	.	TGTGCCAGCAGCTTAGCCCCACTGCTAGCGCGAGGAGAGACCCAGTACTTC	CASSLAPLLARGETQYF
13	TRBV30	TRBJ1-2	.	TRBD1	TGTGCCTGGGCCCGGGACAGGGGATTCGGCTACACCTTC	CAWARDRGFGYTF
15	TRBV5-6	TRBJ2-1	once	.	TGTGCCAGCAGCTTGGATTGGTCTCGGGGCAATGAGCAGTTCTTC	CASSLDWSRGNEQFF
16	TRBV10-1	TRBJ2-3	.	TRBD2	TGCGCCAGCAGTGATGCTCTAGGCCGGGGAGGGGATACGCAGTATTTT	CASSDALGRGGDTQYF
14	TRBV6-1	TRBJ2-7	.	.	TGTGCCAGCAGTGAAAAGGGCCGATCCTACGAGCAGTACTTC	CASSEKGRSYEQYF
13	TRBV28	TRBJ1-4	once	TRBD1	TGTGCCAGCACCCGGGACAGGGTTGAAAAACTGTTTTTT	CASTRDRVEKLFF
16	TRBV5-6	TRBJ1-4	.	TRBD1	TGTGCCAGCAGCTACTCCGGGACAGGGTATAATGAAAAACTGTTTTTT	CASSYSGTGYNEKLFF
16	TRBV5-5	TRBJ2-1	.	.	TGTGCCAGCAGCTTACAGGAGGCTCAAATTTACAATGAGCAGTTCTTC	CASSLQEAQIYNEQFF
14	TRBV10-2	TRBJ2-5	.	TRBD1	TGCGCCAGCAGCCAGATCGGGACAGGCGAGACCCAGTACTTC	CASSQIGTGETQYF
17	TRBV4-1	TRBJ2-1	.	TRBD1	TGCGCCAGCAGCCCGGCGGGCGACAGGGTGGCTTACAATGAGCAGTTCTTC	CASSPAGDRVAYNEQFF
13	TRBV4-1	TRBJ2-7	.	.	TGCGCCAGCAGCAGAGCGTTAGGTATCGAGCAGTACTTC	CASSRALGIEQYF
14	TRBV19	TRBJ1-4	.	.	TGTGCCAGTAGTATTTGGAGGACTAATGAAAAACTGTTTTTT	CASSIWRTNEKLFF
16	TRBV11-2	TRBJ2-7	.	.	TGTGCCAGCAGCTTAGACCCTTCCGGGAGTCTCTACGAGCAGTACTTC	CASSLDPSGSLYEQYF
16	TRBV10-2	TRBJ2-7	.	TRBD2	TGCGCCAGCACACCGACCGGGTGGCGGGAGAGCTACGAGCAGTACTTC	CASTPTGWRESYEQYF
15	TRBV19	TRBJ1-5	.	.	TGTGCCAGTAGTATTGGCGGGACCAGCAATCAGCCCCAGCATTTT	CASSIGGTSNQPQHF
14	TRBV7-9	TRBJ1-1	.	.	TGTGCCAGCAGCTCGCAGGGGCTAGGGACTGAAGCTTTCTTT	CASSSQGLGTEAFF
12	TRBV6-1	TRBJ1-4	.	.	TGTGCCAGCAGTGAGAGGGCTGAAAAACTGTTTTTT	CASSERAEKLFF
15	TRBV5-8	TRBJ1-6	.	.	TGTGCCAGCAGCTTAGGGGCTATGGGGAATTCACCCCTCCACTTT	CASSLGAMGNSPLHF
15	TRBV2	TRBJ2-1	.	.	TGTGCCAGCAGTGAAGAGCGTTTAATCTACAATGAGCAGTTCTTC	CASSEERLIYNEQFF
16	TRBV28	TRBJ1-5	.	TRBD1	TGTGCCAGCAGTTTCTCCACAGGGGGACGCAATCAGCCCCAGCATTTT	CASSFSTGGRNQPQHF
14	TRBV2	TRBJ1-6	.	.	TGTGCCAGCATTCTGACGAGAAATAATTCACCCCTCCACTTT	CASILTRNNSPLHF
13	TRBV2	TRBJ2-6	.	TRBD1	TGTGCCAGCACCCAATGGGACAGCAACGTCCTGACTTTC	CASTQWDSNVLTF
15	TRBV19	TRBJ2-1	.	.	TGTGCCAGTAGCCGAAGGGTGAGGGATTACAATGAGCAGTTCTTC	CASSRRVRDYNEQFF
15	TRBV19	TRBJ1-3	.	.	TGTGCCAGTAGTGTCCCAGGGAGCTCTGGAAACACCATATATTTT	CASSVPGSSGNTIYF
13	TRBV5-4	TRBJ1-5	few	.	TGTGCCAGCAGCTTGGATTCGAATCAGCCCCAGCATTTT	CASSLDSNQPQHF
9	TRBV20-1	TRBJ2-3	.	.	TGCAGCCACACAGATACGCAGTATTTT	CSHTDTQYF
15	TRBV6-6	TRBJ1-5	.	TRBD1	TGTGCCAGCAGTCCCGACAGGGTCAGGAATCAGCCCCAGCATTTT	CASSPDRVRNQPQHF
15	TRBV5-1	TRBJ1-3	.	.	TGCGCCAGCAGCTTGGGTTCATCCTCAGGAAACACCATATATTTT	CASSLGSSSGNTIYF
13	TRBV6-5	TRBJ2-2	.	.	TGTGCCAGCAACACCAAAGCGACCGGGGAGCTGTTTTTT	CASNTKATGELFF
14	TRBV5-1	TRBJ1-5	.	.	TGCGCCAGCAGCTTGGACAGGGACCATCAGCCCCAGCATTTT	CASSLDRDHQPQHF
18	TRBV5-1	TRBJ1-3	.	.	TGCGCCAGCAGTACCCAGGGGCCGGGGGGCCGCTCTGGAAACACCATATATTTT	CASSTQGPGGRSGNTIYF
15	TRBV7-2	TRBJ2-7	.	TRBD1	TGTGCCAGCAGCGTTAGGACAGGGACCTCCTACGAGCAGTACTTC	CASSVRTGTSYEQYF
13	TRBV30	TRBJ2-7	.	TRBD1	TGTGCCTGGAGCCCGGGACAGGGGATAGAGCAGTACTTC	CAWSPGQGIEQYF
14	TRBV13	TRBJ2-7	.	.	TGTGCCAGCAGCTTATACGGGAGTGCCTACGAGCAGTACTTC	CASSLYGSAYEQYF
12	TRBV18	TRBJ2-1	.	.	TGTGCCAGCTCACCATTGGGAAATGAGCAGTTCTTC	CASSPLGNEQFF
13	TRBV18	TRBJ2-7	.	.	TGTGCCAGCTCACCCCCCCAGACCTACGAGCAGTACTTC	CASSPPQTYEQYF
17	TRBV11-2	TRBJ2-1	once	.	TGTGCCAGCAGCTTATTAGGGGATAGCGCTCCCTACAATGAGCAGTTCTTC	CASSLLGDSAPYNEQFF
15	TRBV19	TRBJ2-2	.	TRBD2	TGTGCCAGTAGGTTAGCGGGAGTTAGGACCGGGGAGCTGTTTTTT	CASRLAGVRTGELFF
13	TRBV4-1	TRBJ2-7	.	.	TGCGCCAGCAGCCAAGATCTGATGGGTAAGCAGTACTTC	CASSQDLMGKQYF
14	TRBV7-9	TRBJ2-4	.	TRBD2	TGTGCCAGCAGCTTGAAACGGGAGGTGAACATTCAGTACTTC	CASSLKREVNIQYF
16	TRBV18	TRBJ1-3	.	.	TGTGCCAGCTCACCACTACAGGACCACTCTGGAAACACCATATATTTT	CASSPLQDHSGNTIYF
13	TRBV6-1	TRBJ1-5	.	.	TGTGCCAGCAGTTCCGACCCGTATCAGCCCCAGCATTTT	CASSSDPYQPQHF
13	TRBV9	TRBJ2-1	.	.	TGTGCCAGCAGCCGGGCCCCCTACAATGAGCAGTTCTTC	CASSRAPYNEQFF
15	TRBV19	TRBJ2-3	.	.	TGTGCCAGTAGTCGCCTCGACACTAGCACAGATACGCAGTATTTT	CASSRLDTSTDTQYF
14	TRBV7-8	TRBJ2-2	.	.	TGTGCCAGCAGCTACCTAGGCGCGCGCGGGGAGCTGTTTTTT	CASSYLGARGELFF
15	TRBV6-1	TRBJ2-7	once	.	TGTGCCAGCAGCGCGATCGACAGGCTCATCTACGAGCAGTACTTC	CASSAIDRLIYEQYF
11	TRBV30	TRBJ2-1	.	.	TGTGCCCACTCCCTGGGCCATGAGCAGTTCTTC	CAHSLGHEQFF
13	TRBV19	TRBJ1-5	.	.	TGTGCCAGTAGTGATACCGACAGGCAGCCCCAGCATTTT	CASSDTDRQPQHF
15	TRBV14	TRBJ1-2	.	.	TGTGCCAGCAGCCAAGATCGGGCTAAGGGCTATGGCTACACCTTC	CASSQDRAKGYGYTF
17	TRBV27	TRBJ2-1	.	TRBD2	TGTGCCAGCAGTTTATCCCGATCTAGCGGGGGGGACTTTGAGCAGTTCTTC	CASSLSRSSGGDFEQFF